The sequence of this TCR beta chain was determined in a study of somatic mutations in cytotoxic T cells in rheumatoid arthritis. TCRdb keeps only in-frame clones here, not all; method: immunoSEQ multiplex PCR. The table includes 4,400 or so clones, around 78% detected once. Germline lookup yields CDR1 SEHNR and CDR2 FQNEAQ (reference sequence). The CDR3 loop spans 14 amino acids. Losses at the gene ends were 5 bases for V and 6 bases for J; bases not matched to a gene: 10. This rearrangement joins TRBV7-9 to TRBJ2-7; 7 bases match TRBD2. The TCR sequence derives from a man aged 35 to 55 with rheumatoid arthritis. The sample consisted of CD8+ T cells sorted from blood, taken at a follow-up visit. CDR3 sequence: CASSPGRNPSEQYF. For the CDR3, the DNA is TGTGCCAGCAGCCCCGGGAGGAACCCCTCCGAGCAGTACTTC.